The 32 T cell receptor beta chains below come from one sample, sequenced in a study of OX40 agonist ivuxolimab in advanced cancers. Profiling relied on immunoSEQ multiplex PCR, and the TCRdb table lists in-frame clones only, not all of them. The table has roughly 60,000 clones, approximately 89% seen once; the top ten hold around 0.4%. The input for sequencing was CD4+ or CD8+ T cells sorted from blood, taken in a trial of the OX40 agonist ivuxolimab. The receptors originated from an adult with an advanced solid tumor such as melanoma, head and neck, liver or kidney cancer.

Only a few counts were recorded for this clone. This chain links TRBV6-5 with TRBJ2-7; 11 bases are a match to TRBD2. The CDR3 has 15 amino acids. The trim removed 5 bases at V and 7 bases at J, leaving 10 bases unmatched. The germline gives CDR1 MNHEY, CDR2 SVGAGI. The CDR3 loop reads CASSAQLAGDGEQYF. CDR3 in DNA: TGTGCCAGCAGTGCCCAACTAGCGGGAGACGGGGAGCAGTACTTC.

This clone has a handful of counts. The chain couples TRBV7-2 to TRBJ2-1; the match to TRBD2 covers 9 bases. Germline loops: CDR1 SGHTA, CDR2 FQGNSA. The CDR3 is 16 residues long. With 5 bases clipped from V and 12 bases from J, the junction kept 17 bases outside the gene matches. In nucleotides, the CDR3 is TGTGCCAGCAGCATAAAAGCGGGAGGCCTATCAAGAGGGCAGTTCTTC. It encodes CASSIKAGGLSRGQFF.

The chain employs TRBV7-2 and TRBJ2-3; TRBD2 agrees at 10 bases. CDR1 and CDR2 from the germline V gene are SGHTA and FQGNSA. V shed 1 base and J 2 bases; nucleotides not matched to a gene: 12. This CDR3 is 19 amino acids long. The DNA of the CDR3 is TGTGCCAGCAGCTTAGAGGGGTCTAGCGGGAGTGGAGCCACAGATACGCAGTATTTT. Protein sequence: CASSLEGSSGSGATDTQYF.

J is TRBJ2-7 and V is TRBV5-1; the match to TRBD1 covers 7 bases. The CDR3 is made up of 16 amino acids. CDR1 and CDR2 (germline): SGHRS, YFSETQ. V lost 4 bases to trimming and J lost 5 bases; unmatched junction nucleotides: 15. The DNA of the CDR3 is TGCGCCAGCAGCAACCCCATTACAGGGGTTGGAGACGAGCAGTACTTC. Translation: CASSNPITGVGDEQYF.

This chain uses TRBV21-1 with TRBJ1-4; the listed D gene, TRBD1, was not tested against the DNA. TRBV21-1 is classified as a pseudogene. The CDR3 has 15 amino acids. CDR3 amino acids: CASSPTGPNNEKLFF. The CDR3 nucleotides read TGTGCCAGCAGCCCCACAGGGCCTAATAATGAAAAACTGTTTTTT.

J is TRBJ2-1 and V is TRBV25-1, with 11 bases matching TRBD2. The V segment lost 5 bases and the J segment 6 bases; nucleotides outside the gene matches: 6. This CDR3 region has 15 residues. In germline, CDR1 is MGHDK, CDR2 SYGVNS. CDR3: CASSLLTSGSNEQFF. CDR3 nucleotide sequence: TGTGCCAGCAGTCTTTTAACTAGCGGGAGCAATGAGCAGTTCTTC.

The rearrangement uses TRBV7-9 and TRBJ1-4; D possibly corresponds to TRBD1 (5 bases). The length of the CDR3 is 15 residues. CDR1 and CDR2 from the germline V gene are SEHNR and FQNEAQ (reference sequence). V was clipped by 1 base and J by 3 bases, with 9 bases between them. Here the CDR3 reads CASSLGGAPNEKLFF. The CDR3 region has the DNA TGTGCCAGCAGCTTAGGAGGGGCGCCTAATGAAAAACTGTTTTTT.

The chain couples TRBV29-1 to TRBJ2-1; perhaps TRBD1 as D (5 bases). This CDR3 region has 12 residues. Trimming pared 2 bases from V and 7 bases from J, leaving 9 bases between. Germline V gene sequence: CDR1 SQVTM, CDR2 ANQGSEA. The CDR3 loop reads CSVERTKNEQFF. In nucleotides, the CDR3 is TGCAGCGTTGAACGGACAAAAAATGAGCAGTTCTTC.

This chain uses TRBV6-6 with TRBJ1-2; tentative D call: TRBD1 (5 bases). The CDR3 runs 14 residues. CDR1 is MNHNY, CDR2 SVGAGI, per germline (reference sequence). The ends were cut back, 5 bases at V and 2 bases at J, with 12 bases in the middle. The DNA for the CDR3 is TGTGCCAGCAGTCCACGGGGGACGAACTATGGCTACACCTTC. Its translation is CASSPRGTNYGYTF.

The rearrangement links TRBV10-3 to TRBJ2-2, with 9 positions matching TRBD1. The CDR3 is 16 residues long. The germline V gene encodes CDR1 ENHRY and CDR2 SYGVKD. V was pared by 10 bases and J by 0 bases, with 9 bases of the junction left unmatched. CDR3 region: CATRQGVNSNTGELFF. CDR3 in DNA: TGTGCCACCAGACAGGGGGTAAATTCGAACACCGGGGAGCTGTTTTTT.

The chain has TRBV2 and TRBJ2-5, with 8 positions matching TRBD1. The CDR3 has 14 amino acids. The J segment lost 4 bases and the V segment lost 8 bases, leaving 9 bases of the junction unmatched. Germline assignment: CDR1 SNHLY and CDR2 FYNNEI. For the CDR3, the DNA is TGTGCCAGCCTCTTAGACAGGGGAGGAGAGACCCAGTACTTC. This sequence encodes CASLLDRGGETQYF. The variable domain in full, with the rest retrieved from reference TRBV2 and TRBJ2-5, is EPEVTQTPSHQVTQMGQEVILRCVPISNHLYFYWYRQILGQKVEFLVSFYNNEISEKSEIFDDQFSVERPDGSNFTLKIRSTKLEDSAMYFCASLLDRGGETQYFGPGTRLLVL.

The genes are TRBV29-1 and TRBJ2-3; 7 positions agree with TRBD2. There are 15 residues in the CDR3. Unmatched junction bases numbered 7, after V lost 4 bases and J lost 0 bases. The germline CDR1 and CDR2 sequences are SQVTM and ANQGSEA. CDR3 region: CSVGLAASSTDTQYF. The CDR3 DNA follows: TGCAGCGTTGGTCTAGCGGCCTCTAGCACAGATACGCAGTATTTT.

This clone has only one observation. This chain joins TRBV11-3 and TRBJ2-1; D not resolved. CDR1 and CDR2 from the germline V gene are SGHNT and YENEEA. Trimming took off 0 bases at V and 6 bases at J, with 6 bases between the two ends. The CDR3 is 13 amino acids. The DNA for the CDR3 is TGTGCCAGCAGCTTAGATCGGCGCAATGAGCAGTTCTTC. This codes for CASSLDRRNEQFF. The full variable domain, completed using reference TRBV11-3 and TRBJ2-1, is EAGVVQSPRYKIIEKKQPVAFWCNPISGHNTLYWYLQNLGQGPELLIRYENEEAVDDSQLPKDRFSAERLKGVDSTLKIQPAELGDSAVYLCASSLDRRNEQFFGPGTRLTVL.

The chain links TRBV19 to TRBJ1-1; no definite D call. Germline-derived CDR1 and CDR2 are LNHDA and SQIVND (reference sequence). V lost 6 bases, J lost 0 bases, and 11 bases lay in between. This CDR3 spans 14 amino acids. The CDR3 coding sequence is TGTGCCAGTAGGATCGGACGGATGAACACTGAAGCTTTCTTT. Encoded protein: CASRIGRMNTEAFF.

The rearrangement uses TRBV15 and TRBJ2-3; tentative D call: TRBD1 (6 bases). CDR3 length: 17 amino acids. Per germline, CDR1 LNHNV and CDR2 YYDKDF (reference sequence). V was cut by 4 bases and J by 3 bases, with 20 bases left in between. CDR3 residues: CATSTHNRVKVTDTQYF. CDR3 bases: TGTGCCACCAGCACACACAACAGGGTTAAAGTAACAGATACGCAGTATTTT. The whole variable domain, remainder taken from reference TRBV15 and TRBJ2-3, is DAMVIQNPRYQVTQFGKPVTLSCSQTLNHNVMYWYQQKSSQAPKLLFHYYDKDFNNEADTPDNFQSRRPNTSFCFLDIRSPGLGDTAMYLCATSTHNRVKVTDTQYFGPGTRLTVL.

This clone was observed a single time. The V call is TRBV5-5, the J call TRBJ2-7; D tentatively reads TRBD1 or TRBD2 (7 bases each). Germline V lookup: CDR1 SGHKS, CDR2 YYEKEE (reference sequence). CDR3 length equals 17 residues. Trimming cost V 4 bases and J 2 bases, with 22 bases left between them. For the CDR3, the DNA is TGTGCCAGCAGCCGGGAGGTGTCAGACAGGGCCACCTACGAGCAGTACTTC. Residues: CASSREVSDRATYEQYF.

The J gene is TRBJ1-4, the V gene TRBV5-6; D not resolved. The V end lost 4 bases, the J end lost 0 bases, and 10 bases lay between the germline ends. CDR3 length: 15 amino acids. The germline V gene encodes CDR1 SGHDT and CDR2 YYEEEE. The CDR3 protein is CASSASPATNEKLFF. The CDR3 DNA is TGTGCCAGCAGCGCCTCCCCCGCAACTAATGAAAAACTGTTTTTT.

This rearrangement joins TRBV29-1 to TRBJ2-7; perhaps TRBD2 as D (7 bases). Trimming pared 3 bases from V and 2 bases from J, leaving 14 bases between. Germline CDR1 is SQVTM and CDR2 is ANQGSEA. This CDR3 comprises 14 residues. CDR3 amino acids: CSVESGEGAYEQYF. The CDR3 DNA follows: TGCAGCGTTGAGTCCGGGGAGGGGGCCTACGAGCAGTACTTC.

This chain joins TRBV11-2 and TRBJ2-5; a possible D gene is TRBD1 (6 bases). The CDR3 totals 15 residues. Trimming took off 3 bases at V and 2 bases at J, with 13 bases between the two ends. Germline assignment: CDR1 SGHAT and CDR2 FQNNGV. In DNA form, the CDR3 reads TGTGCCAGCAGCTTGTTGGGACAAGAACAAGAGACCCAGTACTTC. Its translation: CASSLLGQEQETQYF.

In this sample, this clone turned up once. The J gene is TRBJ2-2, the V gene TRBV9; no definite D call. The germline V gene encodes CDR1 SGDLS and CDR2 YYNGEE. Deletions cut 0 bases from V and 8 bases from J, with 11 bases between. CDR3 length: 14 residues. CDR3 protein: CASSVAGRSGELFF. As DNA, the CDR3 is TGTGCCAGCAGCGTAGCGGGTCGAAGTGGGGAGCTGTTTTTT.

CDR3 sequence: CAWSVLGNPDTQYF. CDR3 sequence (DNA): TGTGCCTGGAGTGTTTTAGGAAATCCGGATACGCAGTATTTT. V and J are TRBV30 and TRBJ2-3; D unclear. The CDR3 extends over 14 amino acids. V was trimmed by 0 bases and J by 6 bases, leaving 13 bases between them. Germline V gene data show CDR1 as GTSNPN and CDR2 as SVGIG (reference sequence).

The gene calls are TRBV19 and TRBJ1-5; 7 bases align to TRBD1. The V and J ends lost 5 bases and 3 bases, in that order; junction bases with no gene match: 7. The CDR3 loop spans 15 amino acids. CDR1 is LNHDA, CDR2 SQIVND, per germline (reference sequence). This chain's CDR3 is CASSSTTGINQPQHF. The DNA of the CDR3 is TGTGCCAGTAGTTCGACGACAGGGATCAATCAGCCCCAGCATTTT.

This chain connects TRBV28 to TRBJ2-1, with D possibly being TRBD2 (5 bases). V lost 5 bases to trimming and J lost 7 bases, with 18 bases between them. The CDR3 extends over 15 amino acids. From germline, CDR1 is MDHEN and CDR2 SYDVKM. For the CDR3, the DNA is TGTGCCAGCAGTCCGCACACTATCACTAGTAATGAGCAGTTCTTC. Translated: CASSPHTITSNEQFF. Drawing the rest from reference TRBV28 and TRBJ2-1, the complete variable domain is DVKVTQSSRYLVKRTGEKVFLECVQDMDHENMFWYRQDPGLGLRLIYFSYDVKMKEKGDIPEGYSVSREKKERFSLILESASTNQTSMYLCASSPHTITSNEQFFGPGTRLTVL.

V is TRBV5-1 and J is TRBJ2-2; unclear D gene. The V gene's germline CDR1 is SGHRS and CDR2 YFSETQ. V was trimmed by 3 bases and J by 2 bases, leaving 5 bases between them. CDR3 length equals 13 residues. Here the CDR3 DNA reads TGCGCCAGCAGCTCCCAAAACACCGGGGAGCTGTTTTTT. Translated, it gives CASSSQNTGELFF.

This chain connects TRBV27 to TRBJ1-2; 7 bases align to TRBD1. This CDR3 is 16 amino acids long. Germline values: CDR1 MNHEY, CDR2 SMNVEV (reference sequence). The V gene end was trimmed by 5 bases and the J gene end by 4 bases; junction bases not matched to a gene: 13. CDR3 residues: CASSPYPPTGVYGYTF. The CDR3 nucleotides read TGTGCCAGCAGTCCATATCCCCCTACAGGGGTCTATGGCTACACCTTC.

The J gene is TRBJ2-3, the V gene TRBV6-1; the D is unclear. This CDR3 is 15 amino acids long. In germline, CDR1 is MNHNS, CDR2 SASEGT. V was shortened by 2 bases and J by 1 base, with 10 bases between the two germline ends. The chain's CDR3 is CASSESGVGTDTQYF. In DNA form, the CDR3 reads TGTGCCAGCAGTGAATCAGGTGTGGGCACAGATACGCAGTATTTT.

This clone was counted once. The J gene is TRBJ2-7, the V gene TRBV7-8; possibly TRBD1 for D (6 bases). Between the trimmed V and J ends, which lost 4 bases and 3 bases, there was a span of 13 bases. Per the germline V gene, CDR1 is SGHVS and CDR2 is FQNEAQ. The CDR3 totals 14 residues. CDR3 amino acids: CASSSRDNLYEQYF. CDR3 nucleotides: TGTGCCAGCAGCTCCCGGGACAACCTCTACGAGCAGTACTTC.

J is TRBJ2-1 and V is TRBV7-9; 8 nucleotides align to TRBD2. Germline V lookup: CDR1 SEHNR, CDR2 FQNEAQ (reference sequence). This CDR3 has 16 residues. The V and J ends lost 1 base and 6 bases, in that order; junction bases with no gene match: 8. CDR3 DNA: TGTGCCAGCAGCTTAGTAACGGGAGGGCCTCGCAATGAGCAGTTCTTC. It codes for CASSLVTGGPRNEQFF.

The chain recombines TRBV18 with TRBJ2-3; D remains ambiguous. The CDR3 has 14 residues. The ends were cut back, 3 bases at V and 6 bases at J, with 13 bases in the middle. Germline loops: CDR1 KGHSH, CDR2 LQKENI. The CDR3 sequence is CASSPPVSVDTQYF. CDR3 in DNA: TGTGCCAGCTCACCCCCGGTGTCCGTGGATACGCAGTATTTT.

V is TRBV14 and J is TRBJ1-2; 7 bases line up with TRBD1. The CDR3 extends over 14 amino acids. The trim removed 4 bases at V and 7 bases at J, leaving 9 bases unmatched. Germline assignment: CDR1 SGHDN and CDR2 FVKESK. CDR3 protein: CASSLRQGQGGYTF. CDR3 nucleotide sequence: TGTGCCAGCAGCCTCAGACAGGGTCAGGGTGGCTACACCTTC.

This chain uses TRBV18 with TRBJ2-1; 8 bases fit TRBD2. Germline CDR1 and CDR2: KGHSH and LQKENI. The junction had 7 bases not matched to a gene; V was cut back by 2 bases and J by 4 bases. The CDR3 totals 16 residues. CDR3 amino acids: CASSPAFSGGYNEQFF. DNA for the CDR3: TGTGCCAGCTCACCAGCGTTTTCGGGAGGGTACAATGAGCAGTTCTTC. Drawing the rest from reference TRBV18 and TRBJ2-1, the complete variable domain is NAGVMQNPRHLVRRRGQEARLRCSPMKGHSHVYWYRQLPEEGLKFMVYLQKENIIDESGMPKERFSAEFPKEGPSILRIQQVVRGDSAAYFCASSPAFSGGYNEQFFGPGTRLTVL.

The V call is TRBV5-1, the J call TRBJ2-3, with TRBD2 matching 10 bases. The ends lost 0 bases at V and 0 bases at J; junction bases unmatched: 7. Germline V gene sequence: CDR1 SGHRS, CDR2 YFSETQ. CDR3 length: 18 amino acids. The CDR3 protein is CASSLGASGRWSTDTQYF. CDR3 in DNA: TGCGCCAGCAGCTTGGGGGCTAGCGGGAGATGGAGCACAGATACGCAGTATTTT.